Detailed here is one T cell receptor (beta chain). Amplified TCR beta CDR3 regions came from RNA transcripts. When the TCR CDR3 underwent first-round RT-PCR, the HTBI primer set was used. TCRdb independently ran MiXCR on the multiplex PCR reads; one entry per CDR3 protein. The data contain a few hundred thousand distinct CDR3 sequences, about a fifth of them singletons. The data were taken from a study of T cells in Graves' hyperthyroidism and ophthalmopathy. Germline V gene sequence: CDR1 LGHDT, CDR2 YNNKEL (reference sequence). This CDR3 region has 13 residues. V lost 0 bases, J lost 10 bases, and 10 bases lay in between.

Input material: blood. This chain links TRBV3-1 with TRBJ2-1; D not resolved. This TCR derives from a man between 18 and 29 years old with Graves' ophthalmopathy. CDR3 in DNA: TGTGCCAGCAGCCAAGATCTCGACTTAGAGCAGTTCTTC. It yields the protein CASSQDLDLEQFF.